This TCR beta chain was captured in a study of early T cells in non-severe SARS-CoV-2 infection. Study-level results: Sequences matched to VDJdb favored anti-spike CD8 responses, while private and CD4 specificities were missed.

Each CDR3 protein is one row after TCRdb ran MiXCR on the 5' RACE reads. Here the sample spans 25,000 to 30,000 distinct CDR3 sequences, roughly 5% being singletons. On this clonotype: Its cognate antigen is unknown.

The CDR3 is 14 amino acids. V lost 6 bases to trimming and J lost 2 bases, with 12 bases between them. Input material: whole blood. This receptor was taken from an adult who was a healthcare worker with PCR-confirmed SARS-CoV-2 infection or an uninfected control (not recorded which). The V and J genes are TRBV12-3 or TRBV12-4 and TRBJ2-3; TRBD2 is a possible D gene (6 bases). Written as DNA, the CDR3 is TGTGCCAGCAGACGCGGGGCAGACACAGATACGCAGTATTTT. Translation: CASRRGADTDTQYF.